This TCR beta chain was captured in a study of PD-1 blockade in classical Hodgkin lymphoma. Turning to the study itself: With a 2-week interval, patients received intravenous nivolumab at 3 mg/kg. Study observations and caveats: Diversity in CD4+ TCRs, unlike that measured in CD8+ TCRs, had risen significantly by C4D1. After ASCT, patients who started nivolumab under 1 year later were excluded.

Time point in this sample: cycle 4 day 1 (C4D1), after five to seven weeks of nivolumab. Each and every patient relapsed after autologous stem cell transplantation, and patients got differing brentuximab vedotin exposure. Here immunoSEQ multiplex PCR was the method, and the copy in TCRdb shows in-frame clones only, minus some. Here the sample spans more than 20,000 clones, approximately 88% being singletons. The V gene lost 9 bases and the J gene lost 3 bases, with 5 bases spanning the gap. CDR3 length: 11 amino acids. Germline V gene lookup returns CDR1 WNHNN and CDR2 SYGVQD (reference sequence). Points on this clone: Its specificity is unknown.

This sequence originates from a human donor with classical Hodgkin lymphoma. V gene TRBV10-1 combines with J gene TRBJ1-4; D remains ambiguous. The input for sequencing was peripheral blood mononuclear cells (PBMCs), taken before the fourth cycle of nivolumab. The CDR3 is CARRANEKLFF. The CDR3 nucleotides are TGCGCCAGGAGGGCTAATGAAAAACTGTTTTTT.